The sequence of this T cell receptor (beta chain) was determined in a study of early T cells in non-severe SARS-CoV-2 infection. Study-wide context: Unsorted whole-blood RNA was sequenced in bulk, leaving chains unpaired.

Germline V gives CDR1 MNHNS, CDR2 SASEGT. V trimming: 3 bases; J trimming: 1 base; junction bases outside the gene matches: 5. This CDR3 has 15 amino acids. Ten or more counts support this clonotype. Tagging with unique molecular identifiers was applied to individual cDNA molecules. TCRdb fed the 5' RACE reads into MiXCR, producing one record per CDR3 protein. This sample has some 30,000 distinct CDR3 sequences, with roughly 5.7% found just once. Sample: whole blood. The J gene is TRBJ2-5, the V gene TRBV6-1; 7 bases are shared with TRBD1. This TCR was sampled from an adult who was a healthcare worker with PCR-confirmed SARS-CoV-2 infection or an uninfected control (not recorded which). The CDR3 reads CASSDPGQVQETQYF. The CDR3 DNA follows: TGTGCCAGCAGTGACCCCGGACAGGTCCAAGAGACCCAGTACTTC.